These T cell receptor beta chains were read from a single sample in a study of CD8+CD57+ T cells in acquired aplastic anemia. In TCRdb, the reads were re-called with MiXCR into one record per CDR3 protein. The repertoire holds more than 250,000 distinct CDR3 sequences, 70% to 85% seen once, with less than 50% in the top ten. The sample taken for sequencing was sorted CD4+, CD8+, or CD8+CD57+ T cells (not recorded which) from PBMCs. These receptors all come from a human donor with aplastic anemia. Both conserved end residues are part of each CDR3. Each record gives: V gene, J gene, D gene, CDR3 protein. A D gene is named only where the DNA matches it firmly.

V: TRBV7-6
J: TRBJ1-5
D: .
CDR3: CASSLAGGTKAKQF

V: TRBV6-1
J: TRBJ1-2
D: .
CDR3: CASRPPSFGLRNYGYTF

V: TRBV2
J: TRBJ2-3
D: .
CDR3: CASHSLGCPNEQYF

V: TRBV13
J: TRBJ1-1
D: .
CDR3: CASSLAGENTEAFF

V: TRBV7-9
J: TRBJ1-2
D: .
CDR3: CASSLVHGELFFGTF

V: TRBV20-1
J: TRBJ2-1
D: .
CDR3: CSAGGTRSYNEQFF

V: TRBV9
J: TRBJ2-1
D: .
CDR3: CASSVGVDTQYFEFF

V: TRBV19
J: TRBJ2-3
D: .
CDR3: CASSILRDTQYF

V: TRBV7-2
J: TRBJ2-1
D: .
CDR3: CASSGQGKVGKAKFF

V: TRBV7-2
J: TRBJ2-3
D: .
CDR3: CASGVGGADAKYF

V: TRBV20-1
J: TRBJ2-1
D: .
CDR3: CSARESGFSSYNEQFF

V: TRBV2
J: TRBJ2-1
D: .
CDR3: CASGEGGANGQDEQFF

V: TRBV10-2
J: TRBJ1-1
D: .
CDR3: CASSDSLEGNTEAFF

V: TRBV19
J: TRBJ2-1
D: TRBD2
CDR3: CASSIRLAGGSSYNEQFF

V: TRBV15
J: TRBJ2-1
D: .
CDR3: CATSRGGEHDAQFF

V: TRBV9
J: TRBJ2-7
D: .
CDR3: CASSGRGLNTEEYF

V: TRBV10-2
J: TRBJ1-5
D: .
CDR3: CASSEFRVGNQPQHF

V: TRBV12-3/TRBV12-4
J: TRBJ1-5
D: .
CDR3: CASSLWGQANQPQHF

V: TRBV11-3
J: TRBJ2-3
D: .
CDR3: CASSLVSSADTQYF

V: TRBV7-8
J: TRBJ1-6
D: TRBD1
CDR3: CASSLDGTENSPLHF

V: TRBV7-9
J: TRBJ2-1
D: .
CDR3: CASSQGGGSGRDEQFF

V: TRBV3-1
J: TRBJ2-1
D: .
CDR3: CASSSAPGWAFF

V: TRBV5-6
J: TRBJ2-5
D: .
CDR3: CASSFSGVSQETQYF

V: TRBV2
J: TRBJ2-7
D: .
CDR3: CASRGGGSGAYEQYF

V: TRBV2
J: TRBJ2-6
D: .
CDR3: CASRVGGTDRPYVLTF

V: TRBV12-3/TRBV12-4
J: TRBJ1-5
D: .
CDR3: CASSSGQNQPQHF

V: TRBV14
J: TRBJ2-3
D: .
CDR3: CASSQVKGLETPYF

V: TRBV7-8
J: TRBJ2-3
D: TRBD2
CDR3: CASSLPGGGATQSF

V: TRBV7-8
J: TRBJ2-1
D: .
CDR3: CASSLAGRRNTQFF

V: TRBV9
J: TRBJ2-7
D: .
CDR3: CASGGAGNYEQYF

V: TRBV12-3/TRBV12-4
J: TRBJ2-1
D: TRBD2
CDR3: CASSGLASNVQFF

V: TRBV7-9
J: TRBJ2-5
D: TRBD1
CDR3: CASKAGGYVQGTQYF

V: TRBV7-2
J: TRBJ2-1
D: TRBD1
CDR3: CASSLVWDRSYNEQFF

V: TRBV6-5
J: TRBJ1-1
D: .
CDR3: CASSYSGERFF

V: TRBV7-8
J: TRBJ2-3
D: .
CDR3: CASGDGGRATPYF

V: TRBV5-4
J: TRBJ2-1
D: .
CDR3: CASSLAGRAYNEQFF

V: TRBV7-9
J: TRBJ2-7
D: .
CDR3: CASSLFGQRLSYEQYF

V: TRBV11-2
J: TRBJ1-4
D: TRBD1
CDR3: CASRLTGGRRREKLFF

V: TRBV7-2
J: TRBJ1-2
D: .
CDR3: CASSFDTDGLAYAYTF

V: TRBV7-2
J: TRBJ1-1
D: .
CDR3: CASSWAGTGNEQVFF